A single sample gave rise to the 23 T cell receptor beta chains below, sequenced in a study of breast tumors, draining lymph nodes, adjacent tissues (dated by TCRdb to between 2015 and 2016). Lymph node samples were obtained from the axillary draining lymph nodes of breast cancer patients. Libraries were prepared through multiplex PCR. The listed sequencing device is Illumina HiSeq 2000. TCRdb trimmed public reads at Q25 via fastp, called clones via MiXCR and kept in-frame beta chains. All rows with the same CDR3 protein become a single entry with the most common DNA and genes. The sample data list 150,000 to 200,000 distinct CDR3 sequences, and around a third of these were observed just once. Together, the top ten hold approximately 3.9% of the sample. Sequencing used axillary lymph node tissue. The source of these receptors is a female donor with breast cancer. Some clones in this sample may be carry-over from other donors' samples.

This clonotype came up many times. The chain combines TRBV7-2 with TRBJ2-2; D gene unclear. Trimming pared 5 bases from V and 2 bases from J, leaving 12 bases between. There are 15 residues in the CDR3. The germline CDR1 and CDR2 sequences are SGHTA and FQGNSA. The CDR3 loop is CASSTGGANTGELFF. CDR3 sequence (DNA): TGTGCCAGCAGCACGGGTGGCGCAAACACCGGGGAGCTGTTTTTT.

The CDR3 DNA is TGTGCCAGCAGCTTAATGTCTGGGATTAATTCACCCCTCCACTTT. Its translation is CASSLMSGINSPLHF. The gene calls are TRBV7-2 and TRBJ1-6, with D hard to call. The germline gives CDR1 SGHTA, CDR2 FQGNSA. V was pared by 2 bases and J by 6 bases, with 11 bases between. This CDR3 has 15 amino acids.

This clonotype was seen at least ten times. CDR3 DNA sequence: TGTGCCAGCAACCTAGCGGGAGGGCCGGGGGAGCAGTACTTC. Protein product: CASNLAGGPGEQYF. The V and J genes are TRBV6-6 and TRBJ2-7; 12 nucleotides align to TRBD2. This CDR3 contains 14 residues. V shed 7 bases and J 7 bases; nucleotides not matched to a gene: 8. In germline, CDR1 is MNHNY, CDR2 SVGAGI (reference sequence).

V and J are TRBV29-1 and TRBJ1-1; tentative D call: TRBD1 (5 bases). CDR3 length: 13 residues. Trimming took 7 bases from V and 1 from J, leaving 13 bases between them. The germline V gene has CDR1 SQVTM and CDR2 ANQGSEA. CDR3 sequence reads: CSGKRGPNTEAFF. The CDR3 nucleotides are TGCAGCGGCAAACGGGGACCGAACACTGAAGCTTTCTTT.

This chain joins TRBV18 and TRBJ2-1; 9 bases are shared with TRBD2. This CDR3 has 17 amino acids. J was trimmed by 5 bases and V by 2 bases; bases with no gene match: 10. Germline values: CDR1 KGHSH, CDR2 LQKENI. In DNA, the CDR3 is TGTGCCAGCTCACCATTCCCCGGCCAGCGGGGGGACAATGAGCAGTTCTTC. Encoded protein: CASSPFPGQRGDNEQFF.

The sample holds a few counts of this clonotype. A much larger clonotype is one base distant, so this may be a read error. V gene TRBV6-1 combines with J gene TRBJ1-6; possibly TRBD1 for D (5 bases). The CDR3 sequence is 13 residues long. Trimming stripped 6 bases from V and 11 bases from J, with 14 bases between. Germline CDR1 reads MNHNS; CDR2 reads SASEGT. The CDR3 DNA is TGTGCCAGCAGCCCAGGGAGGGGAGCACCCCTCCACTTT. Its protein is CASSPGRGAPLHF.

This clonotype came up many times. The CDR3 DNA reads TGCAGCGTTGAAGGCGTTGGGGGGCGCCTCGACAATGAGCAGTTCTTC. This codes for CSVEGVGGRLDNEQFF. J is TRBJ2-1 and V is TRBV29-1; D possibly uses TRBD1 or TRBD2 (6 bases each). CDR3 length: 16 amino acids. Germline assignment: CDR1 SQVTM and CDR2 ANQGSEA. The V end lost 1 base, the J end lost 5 bases, and 18 bases lay between the germline ends.

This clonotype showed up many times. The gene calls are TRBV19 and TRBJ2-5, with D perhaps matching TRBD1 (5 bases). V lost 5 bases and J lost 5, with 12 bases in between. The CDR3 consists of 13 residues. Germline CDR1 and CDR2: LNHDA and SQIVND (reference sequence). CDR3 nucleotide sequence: TGTGCCAGTAGTTGGGCAGGGAAGGAGACCCAGTACTTC. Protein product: CASSWAGKETQYF.

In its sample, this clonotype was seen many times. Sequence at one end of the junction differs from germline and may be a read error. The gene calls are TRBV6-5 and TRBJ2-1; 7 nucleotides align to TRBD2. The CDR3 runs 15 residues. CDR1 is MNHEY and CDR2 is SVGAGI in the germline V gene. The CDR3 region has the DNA TGTGCCAGCAGTCACTCGGCGGGGGACTACAATGAGCAGTTCTTC. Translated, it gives CASSHSAGDYNEQFF.

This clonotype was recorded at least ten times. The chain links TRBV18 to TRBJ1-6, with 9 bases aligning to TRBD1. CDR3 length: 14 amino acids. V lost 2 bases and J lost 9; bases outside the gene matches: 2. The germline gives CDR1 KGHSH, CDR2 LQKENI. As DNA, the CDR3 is TGTGCCAGCTCACCAGGACAGGGGCCTTCACCCCTCCACTTT. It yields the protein CASSPGQGPSPLHF.

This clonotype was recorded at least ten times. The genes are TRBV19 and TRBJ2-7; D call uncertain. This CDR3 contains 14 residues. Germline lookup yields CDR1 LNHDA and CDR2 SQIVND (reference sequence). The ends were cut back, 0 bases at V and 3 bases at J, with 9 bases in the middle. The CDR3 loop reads CASSIDGRFYEQYF. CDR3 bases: TGTGCCAGTAGTATAGATGGCAGATTCTACGAGCAGTACTTC.

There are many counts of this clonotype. CDR3 residues: CAIPREAFHQETQYF. DNA of the CDR3: TGTGCCATCCCCCGAGAGGCGTTCCACCAAGAGACCCAGTACTTC. J is TRBJ2-5 and V is TRBV6-4; D is unclear. V was shortened by 10 bases and J by 0 bases, with 18 bases between the two germline ends. CDR3 size: 15 residues. CDR1 is MRHNA, CDR2 SNTAGT, per germline.

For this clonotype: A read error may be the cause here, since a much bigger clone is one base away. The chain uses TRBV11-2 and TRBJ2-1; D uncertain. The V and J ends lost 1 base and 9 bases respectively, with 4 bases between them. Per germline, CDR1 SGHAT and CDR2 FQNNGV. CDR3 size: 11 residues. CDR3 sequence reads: CASSLGLEQFF. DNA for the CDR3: TGTGCCAGCAGCTTAGGGCTTGAGCAGTTCTTC.

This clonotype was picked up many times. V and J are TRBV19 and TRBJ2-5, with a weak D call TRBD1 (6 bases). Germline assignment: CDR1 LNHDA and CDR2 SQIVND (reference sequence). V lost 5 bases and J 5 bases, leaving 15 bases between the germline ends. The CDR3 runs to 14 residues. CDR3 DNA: TGTGCCAGTAGTTCCGGGACCACAGGGGAGACCCAGTACTTC. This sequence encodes CASSSGTTGETQYF.

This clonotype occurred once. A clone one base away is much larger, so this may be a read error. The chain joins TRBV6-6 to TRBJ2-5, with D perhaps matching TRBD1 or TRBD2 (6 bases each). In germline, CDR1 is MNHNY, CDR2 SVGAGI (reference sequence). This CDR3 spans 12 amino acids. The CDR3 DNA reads TGTGCCAGCAGTTACAGGGGGGAGACCCGGTACTTC. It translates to CASSYRGETRYF.

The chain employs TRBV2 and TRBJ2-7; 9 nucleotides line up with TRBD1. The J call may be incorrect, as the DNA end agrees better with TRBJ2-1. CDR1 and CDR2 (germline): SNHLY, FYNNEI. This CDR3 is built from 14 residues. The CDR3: CASSGLTGGQGQFF. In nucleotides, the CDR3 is TGTGCCAGCAGTGGTCTGACAGGGGGTCAGGGGCAGTTCTTC.

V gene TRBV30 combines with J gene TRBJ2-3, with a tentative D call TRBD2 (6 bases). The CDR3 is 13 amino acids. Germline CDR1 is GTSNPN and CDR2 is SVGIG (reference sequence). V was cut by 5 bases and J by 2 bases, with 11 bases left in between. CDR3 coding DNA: TGTGCCTGGGCCAGCGGGCACACAGATACGCAGTATTTT. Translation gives CAWASGHTDTQYF.

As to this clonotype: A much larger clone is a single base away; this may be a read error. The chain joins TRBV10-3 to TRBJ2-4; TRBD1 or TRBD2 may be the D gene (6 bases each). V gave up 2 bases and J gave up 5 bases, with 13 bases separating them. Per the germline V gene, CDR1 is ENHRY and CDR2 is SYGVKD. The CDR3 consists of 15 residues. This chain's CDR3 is CAISEPQRGENIQYF. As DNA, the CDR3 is TGTGCCATCAGTGAGCCGCAGAGGGGGGAAAACATTCAGTACTTC.

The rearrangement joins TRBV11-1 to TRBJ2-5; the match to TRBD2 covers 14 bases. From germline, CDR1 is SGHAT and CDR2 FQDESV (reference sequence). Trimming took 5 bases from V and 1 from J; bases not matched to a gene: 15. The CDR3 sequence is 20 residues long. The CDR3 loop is CASSHKGLAGVGGSQETQYF. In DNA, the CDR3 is TGTGCCAGCAGCCACAAGGGACTAGCGGGAGTAGGTGGTAGCCAAGAGACCCAGTACTTC.

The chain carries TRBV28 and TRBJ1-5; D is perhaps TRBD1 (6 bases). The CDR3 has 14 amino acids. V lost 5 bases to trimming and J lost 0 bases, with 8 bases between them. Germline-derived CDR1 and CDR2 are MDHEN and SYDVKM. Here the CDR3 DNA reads TGTGCCAGCAGTCACAGGGATAGCAATCAGCCCCAGCATTTT. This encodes CASSHRDSNQPQHF.

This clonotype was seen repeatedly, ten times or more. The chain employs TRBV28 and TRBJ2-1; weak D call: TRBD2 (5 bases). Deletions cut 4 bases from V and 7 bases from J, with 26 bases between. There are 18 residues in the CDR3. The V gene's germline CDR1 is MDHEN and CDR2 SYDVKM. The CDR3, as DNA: TGTGCCAGCAGTTCGGTACACCGGGGTAGGATCAAAGGGAATGAGCAGTTCTTC. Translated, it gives CASSSVHRGRIKGNEQFF.

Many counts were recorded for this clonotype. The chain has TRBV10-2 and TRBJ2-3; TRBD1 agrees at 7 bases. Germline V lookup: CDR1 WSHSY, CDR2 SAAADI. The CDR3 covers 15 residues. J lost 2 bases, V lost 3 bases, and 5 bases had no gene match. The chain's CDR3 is CASSDNRGDTDTQYF. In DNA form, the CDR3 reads TGCGCCAGCAGTGACAACAGGGGCGACACAGATACGCAGTATTTT.

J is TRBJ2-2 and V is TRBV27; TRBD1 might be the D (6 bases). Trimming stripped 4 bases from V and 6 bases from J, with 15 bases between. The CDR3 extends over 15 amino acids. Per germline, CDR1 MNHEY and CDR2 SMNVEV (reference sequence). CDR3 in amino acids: CASSSFQGRAGELFF. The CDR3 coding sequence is TGTGCCAGCAGTTCGTTTCAGGGGCGGGCCGGGGAGCTGTTTTTT.